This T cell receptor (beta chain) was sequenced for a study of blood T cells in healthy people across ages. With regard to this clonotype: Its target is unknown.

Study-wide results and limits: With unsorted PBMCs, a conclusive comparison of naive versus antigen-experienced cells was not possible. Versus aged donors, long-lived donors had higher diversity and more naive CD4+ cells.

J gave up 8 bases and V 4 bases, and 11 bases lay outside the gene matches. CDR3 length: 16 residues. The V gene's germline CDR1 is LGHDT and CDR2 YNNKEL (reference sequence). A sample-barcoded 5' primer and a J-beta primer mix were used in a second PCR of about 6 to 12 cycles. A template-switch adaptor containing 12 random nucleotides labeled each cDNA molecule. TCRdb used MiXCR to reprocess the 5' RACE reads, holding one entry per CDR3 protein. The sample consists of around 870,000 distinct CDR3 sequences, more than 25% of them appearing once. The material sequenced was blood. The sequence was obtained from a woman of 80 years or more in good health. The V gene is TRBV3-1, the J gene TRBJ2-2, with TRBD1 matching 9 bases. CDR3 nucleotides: TGTGCCAGCAGCCCAAAGGGACAGGGCCTAAGAGGGGAGCTGTTTTTT. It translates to CASSPKGQGLRGELFF.